The 4 T cell receptor beta chains in this list originate from one sample, sequenced in a study of T cells after posttransplantation cyclophosphamide. The data were produced by immunoSEQ multiplex PCR, yet TCRdb's version contains in-frame clones alone and is incomplete. This table has 35,000 to 40,000 clones, about three quarters appearing once. A marrow graft followed busulfan-fludarabine conditioning, with cyclophosphamide on days +3 and +4. Sequenced material: CD4+ T cells sorted from blood, taken 1,700 to 2,000 days after a stem cell transplant with posttransplant cyclophosphamide. These receptors were taken from a female patient aged 40-50 years who received an allogeneic stem cell transplant from a related donor, was CMV-positive, and had no GVHD. Some of the T cells may derive from the graft donor.

The chain recombines TRBV11-2 with TRBJ2-7; D gene unclear. The V and J ends lost 0 bases and 3 bases respectively, with 15 bases between them. The CDR3 is made up of 16 amino acids. Per germline, CDR1 SGHAT and CDR2 FQNNGV. The CDR3 loop is CASSLDRNSPFYEQYF. DNA of the CDR3: TGTGCCAGCAGCTTAGATCGGAACAGCCCTTTCTACGAGCAGTACTTC.

The chain is built from TRBV4-1 and TRBJ2-2; D not resolved. This CDR3 comprises 15 residues. V lost 1 base, J lost 1 base, and 7 bases lay in between. Germline-derived CDR1 and CDR2 are MGHRA and YSYEKL. Written as DNA, the CDR3 is TGCGCCAGCAGCCAAGTAAGCCGGAACACCGGGGAGCTGTTTTTT. Translating gives CASSQVSRNTGELFF.

The rearrangement uses TRBV6-6 and TRBJ1-3; a weak D match, TRBD1 (5 bases). The germline V gene encodes CDR1 MNHNY and CDR2 SVGAGI (reference sequence). Trimming pared 2 bases from V and 0 bases from J, leaving 8 bases between. This CDR3 is 15 amino acids long. CDR3 bases: TGTGCCAGCAGTTACGGGGGGATCTCTGGAAACACCATATATTTT. This sequence encodes CASSYGGISGNTIYF.

The rearrangement links TRBV4-2 to TRBJ1-5, with 7 bases matching TRBD1. J was trimmed by 2 bases and V by 5 bases; bases with no gene match: 12. Germline lookup yields CDR1 LGHNA and CDR2 YNFKEQ. This CDR3 has 17 amino acids. DNA for the CDR3: TGTGCCAGCAGCTCCGTGACAGGGCCCGGAGGCAATCAGCCCCAGCATTTT. This sequence encodes CASSSVTGPGGNQPQHF.